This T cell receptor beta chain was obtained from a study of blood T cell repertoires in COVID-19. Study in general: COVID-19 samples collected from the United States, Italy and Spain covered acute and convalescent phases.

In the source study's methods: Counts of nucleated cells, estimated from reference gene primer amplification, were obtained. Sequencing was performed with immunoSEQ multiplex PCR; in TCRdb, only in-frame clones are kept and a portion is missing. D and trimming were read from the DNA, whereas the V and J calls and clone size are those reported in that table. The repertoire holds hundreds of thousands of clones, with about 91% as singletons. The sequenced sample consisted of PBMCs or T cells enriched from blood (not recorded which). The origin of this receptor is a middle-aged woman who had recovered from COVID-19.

CDR3 bases: TGTGCCAGCAGCGTTTTCCGGGACACCGGTTATCTGTTTTTT. It yields the protein CASSVFRDTGYLFF. The V gene is TRBV6-2 or TRBV6-3, the J gene TRBJ1-4; a possible D gene is TRBD1 (6 bases). The CDR3 runs to 14 residues. Germline-derived CDR1 and CDR2 are MNHEY and SVGEGT. V was cut by 6 bases and J by 14 bases, with 22 bases left in between.